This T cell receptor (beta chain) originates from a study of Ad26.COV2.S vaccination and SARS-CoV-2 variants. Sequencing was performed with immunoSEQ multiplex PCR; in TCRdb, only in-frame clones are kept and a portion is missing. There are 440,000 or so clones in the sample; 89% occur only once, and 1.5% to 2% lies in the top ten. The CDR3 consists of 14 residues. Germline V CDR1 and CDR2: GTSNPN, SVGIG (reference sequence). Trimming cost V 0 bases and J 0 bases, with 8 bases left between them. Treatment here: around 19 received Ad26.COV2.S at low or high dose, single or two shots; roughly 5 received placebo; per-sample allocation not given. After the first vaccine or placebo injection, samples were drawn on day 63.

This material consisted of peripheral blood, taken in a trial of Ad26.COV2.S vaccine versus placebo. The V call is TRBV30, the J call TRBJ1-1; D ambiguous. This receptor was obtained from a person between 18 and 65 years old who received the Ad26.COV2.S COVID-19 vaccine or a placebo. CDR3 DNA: TGTGCCTGGAGTGTGGGAAGGATGAACACTGAAGCTTTCTTT. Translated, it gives CAWSVGRMNTEAFF. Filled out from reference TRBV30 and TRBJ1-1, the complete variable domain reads SQTIHQWPATLVQPVGSPLSLECTVEGTSNPNLYWYRQAAGRGLQLLFYSVGIGQISSEVPQNLSASRPQDRQFILSSKKLLLSDSGFYLCAWSVGRMNTEAFFGQGTRLTVV.